This T cell receptor beta chain was sequenced in a study of blood T cell repertoires in COVID-19. Across the whole study: Samples of COVID-19 (acute and convalescent) were obtained from the United States, Italy and Spain. PBMCs, B-cell-depleted T cells, or T cells were the source of the cDNA or gDNA that made up the material.

Under the authors' procedure: Estimates of nucleated cell counts were drawn from the amplification of reference gene primers. Libraries were prepared by immunoSEQ multiplex PCR; TCRdb keeps only in-frame clonotypes and omits some of them. The D gene and trimming were derived from the DNA, and the V and J assignments and clone size from that table. The sample has more than 45,000 clones; approximately 82% are singletons. The CDR3 is 14 amino acids. The V end lost 7 bases, the J end lost 8 bases, and 20 bases lay between the germline ends. Germline CDR1 LNHDA, CDR2 SQIVND (reference sequence). The source material was peripheral blood. The source of this sequence is a human donor in a cohort sampled during active COVID-19. The gene calls are TRBV19 and TRBJ1-2; D is perhaps TRBD1 (5 bases). This CDR3 reads CASNLPRRGEGYTF. CDR3 nucleotides: TGTGCCAGTAATCTCCCGAGAAGGGGTGAGGGCTACACCTTC.